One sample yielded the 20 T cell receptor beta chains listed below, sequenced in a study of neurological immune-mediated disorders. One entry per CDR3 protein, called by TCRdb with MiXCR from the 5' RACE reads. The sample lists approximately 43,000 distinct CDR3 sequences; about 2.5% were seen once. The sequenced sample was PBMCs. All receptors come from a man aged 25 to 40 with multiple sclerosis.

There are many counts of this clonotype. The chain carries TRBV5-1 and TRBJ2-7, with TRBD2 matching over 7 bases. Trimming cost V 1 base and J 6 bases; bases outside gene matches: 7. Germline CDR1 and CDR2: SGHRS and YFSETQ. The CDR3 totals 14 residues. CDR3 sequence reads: CASSLSTSDSEQYF. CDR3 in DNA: TGCGCCAGCAGCTTGTCTACTAGCGACTCCGAGCAGTACTTC.

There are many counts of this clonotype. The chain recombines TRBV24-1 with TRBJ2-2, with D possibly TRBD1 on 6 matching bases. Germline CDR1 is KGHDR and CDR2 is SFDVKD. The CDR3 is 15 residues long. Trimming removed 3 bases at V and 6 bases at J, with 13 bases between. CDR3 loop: CATSDTDSPSGELFF. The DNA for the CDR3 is TGTGCCACCAGTGATACGGACAGTCCCTCCGGGGAGCTGTTTTTT.

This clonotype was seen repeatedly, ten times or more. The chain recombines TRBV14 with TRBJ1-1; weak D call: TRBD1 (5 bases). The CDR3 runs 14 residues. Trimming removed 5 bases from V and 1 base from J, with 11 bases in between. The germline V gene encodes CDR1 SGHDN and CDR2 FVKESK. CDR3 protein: CASSTGRTNTEAFF. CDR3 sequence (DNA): TGTGCCAGCAGCACAGGACGGACGAACACTGAAGCTTTCTTT.

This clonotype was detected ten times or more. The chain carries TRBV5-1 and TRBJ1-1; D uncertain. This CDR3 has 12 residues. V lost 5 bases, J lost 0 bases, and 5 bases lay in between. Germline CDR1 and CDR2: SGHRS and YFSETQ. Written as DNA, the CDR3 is TGCGCCAGCAGGGTTTTGAACACTGAAGCTTTCTTT. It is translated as CASRVLNTEAFF.

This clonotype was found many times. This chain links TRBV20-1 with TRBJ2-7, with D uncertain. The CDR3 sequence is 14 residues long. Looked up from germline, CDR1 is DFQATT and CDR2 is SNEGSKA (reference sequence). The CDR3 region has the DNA TGCAGCTCAGCTGAGAGAGAAGTTATCCGCGAGCAGTACTTC. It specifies CSSAEREVIREQYF.

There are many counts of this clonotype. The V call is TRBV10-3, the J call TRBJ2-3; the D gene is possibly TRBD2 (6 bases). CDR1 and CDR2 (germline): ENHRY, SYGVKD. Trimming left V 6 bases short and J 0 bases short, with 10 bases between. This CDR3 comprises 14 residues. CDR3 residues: CAIREGPSTDTQYF. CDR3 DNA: TGTGCCATCAGGGAGGGTCCTAGCACAGATACGCAGTATTTT.

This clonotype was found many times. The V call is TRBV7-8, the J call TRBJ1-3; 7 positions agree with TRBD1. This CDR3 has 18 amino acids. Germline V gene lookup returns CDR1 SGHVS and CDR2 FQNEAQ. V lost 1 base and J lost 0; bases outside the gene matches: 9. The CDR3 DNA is TGTGCCAGCAGCTTAGGATCGGCGACAGGGTTCTCTGGAAACACCATATATTTT. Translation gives CASSLGSATGFSGNTIYF.

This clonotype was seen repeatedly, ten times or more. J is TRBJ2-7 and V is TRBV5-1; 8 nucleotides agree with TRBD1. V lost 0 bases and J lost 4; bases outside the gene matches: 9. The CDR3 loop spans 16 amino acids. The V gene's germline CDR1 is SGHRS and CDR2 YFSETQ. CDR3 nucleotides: TGCGCCAGCAGCTTGGGGAACACCGGGACAGGATACGAGCAGTACTTC. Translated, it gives CASSLGNTGTGYEQYF.

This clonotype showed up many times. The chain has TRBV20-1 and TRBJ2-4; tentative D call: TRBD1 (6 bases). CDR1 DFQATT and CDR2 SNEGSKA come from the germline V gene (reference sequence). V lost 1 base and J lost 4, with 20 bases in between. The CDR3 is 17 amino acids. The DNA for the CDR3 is TGCAGTGCTAGAGCTAAAGGGGGAGACAGTGAAAAAAACATTCAGTACTTC. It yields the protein CSARAKGGDSEKNIQYF.

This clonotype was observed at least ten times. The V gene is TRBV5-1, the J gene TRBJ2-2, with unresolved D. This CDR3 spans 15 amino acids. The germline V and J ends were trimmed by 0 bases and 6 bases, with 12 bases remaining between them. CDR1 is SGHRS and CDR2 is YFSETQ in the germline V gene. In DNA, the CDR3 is TGCGCCAGCAGCTTGGTCGCTACTCTCGCCGGGGAGCTGTTTTTT. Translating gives CASSLVATLAGELFF. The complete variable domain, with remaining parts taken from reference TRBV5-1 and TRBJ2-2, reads KAGVTQTPRYLIKTRGQQVTLSCSPISGHRSVSWYQQTPGQGLQFLFEYFSETQRNKGNFPGRFSGRQFSNSRSEMNVSTLELGDSALYLCASSLVATLAGELFFGEGSRLTVL.

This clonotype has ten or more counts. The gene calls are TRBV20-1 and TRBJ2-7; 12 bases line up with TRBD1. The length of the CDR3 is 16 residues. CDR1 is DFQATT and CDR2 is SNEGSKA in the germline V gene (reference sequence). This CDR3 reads CSQRGSGTGGLDEQYF. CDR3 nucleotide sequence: TGCAGCCAAAGGGGCTCCGGGACAGGGGGCCTCGACGAGCAGTACTTC.

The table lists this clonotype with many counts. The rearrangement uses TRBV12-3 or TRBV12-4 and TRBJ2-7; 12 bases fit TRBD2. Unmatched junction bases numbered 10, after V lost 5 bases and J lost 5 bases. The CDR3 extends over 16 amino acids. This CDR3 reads CASSQQWTSGTNEQYF. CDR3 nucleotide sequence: TGTGCCAGCAGTCAACAATGGACTAGCGGGACTAACGAGCAGTACTTC.

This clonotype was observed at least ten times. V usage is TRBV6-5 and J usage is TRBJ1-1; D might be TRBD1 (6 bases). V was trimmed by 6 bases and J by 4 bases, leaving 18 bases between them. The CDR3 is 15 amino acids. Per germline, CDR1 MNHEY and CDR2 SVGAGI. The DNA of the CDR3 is TGTGCCAGCAGAAGTCCACAGGGACGTGGCACTGAAGCTTTCTTT. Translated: CASRSPQGRGTEAFF.

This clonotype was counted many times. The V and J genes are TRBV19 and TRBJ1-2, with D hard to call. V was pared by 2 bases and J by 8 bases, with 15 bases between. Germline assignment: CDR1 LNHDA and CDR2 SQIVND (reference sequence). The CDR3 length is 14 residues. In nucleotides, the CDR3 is TGTGCCAGTAGTATACGTAGGACGGCGGGCGGCTACACCTTC. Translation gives CASSIRRTAGGYTF. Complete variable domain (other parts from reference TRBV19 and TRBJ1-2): DGGITQSPKYLFRKEGQNVTLSCEQNLNHDAMYWYRQDPGQGLRLIYYSQIVNDFQKGDIAEGYSVSREKKESFPLTVTSAQKNPTAFYLCASSIRRTAGGYTFGSGTRLTVV.

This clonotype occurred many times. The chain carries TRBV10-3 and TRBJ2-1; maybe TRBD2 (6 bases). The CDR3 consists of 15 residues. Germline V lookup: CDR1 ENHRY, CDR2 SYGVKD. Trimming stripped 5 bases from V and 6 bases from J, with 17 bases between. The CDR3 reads CAISSSGSLLNEQFF. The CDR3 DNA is TGTGCCATCAGTTCCAGCGGGTCCCTCCTCAATGAGCAGTTCTTC.

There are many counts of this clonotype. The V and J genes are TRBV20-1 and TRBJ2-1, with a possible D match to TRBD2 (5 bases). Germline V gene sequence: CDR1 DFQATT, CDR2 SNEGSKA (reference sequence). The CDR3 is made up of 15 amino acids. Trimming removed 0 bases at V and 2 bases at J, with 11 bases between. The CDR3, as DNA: TGCAGTGCTAGAGATAGGCGGGTTACCTACAATGAGCAGTTCTTC. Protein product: CSARDRRVTYNEQFF.

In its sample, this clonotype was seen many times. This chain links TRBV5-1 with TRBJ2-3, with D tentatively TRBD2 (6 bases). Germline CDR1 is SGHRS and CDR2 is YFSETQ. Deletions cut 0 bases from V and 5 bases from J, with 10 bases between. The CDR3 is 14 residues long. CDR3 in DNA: TGCGCCAGCAGCTTGGGGGCCGGGGGAGATACGCAGTATTTT. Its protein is CASSLGAGGDTQYF.

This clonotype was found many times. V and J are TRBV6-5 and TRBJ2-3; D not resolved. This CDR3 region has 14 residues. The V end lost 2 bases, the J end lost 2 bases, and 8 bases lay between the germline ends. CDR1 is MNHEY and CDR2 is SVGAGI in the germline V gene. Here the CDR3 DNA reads TGTGCCAGCAGTTACGGCGGATCCACAGATACGCAGTATTTT. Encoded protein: CASSYGGSTDTQYF.

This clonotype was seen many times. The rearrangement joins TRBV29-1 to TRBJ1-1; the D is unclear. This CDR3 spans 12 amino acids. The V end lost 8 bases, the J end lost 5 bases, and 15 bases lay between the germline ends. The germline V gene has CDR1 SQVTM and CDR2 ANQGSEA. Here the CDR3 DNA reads TGCAGCACCCGAGGAGGCGGAACTGAAGCTTTCTTT. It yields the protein CSTRGGGTEAFF.

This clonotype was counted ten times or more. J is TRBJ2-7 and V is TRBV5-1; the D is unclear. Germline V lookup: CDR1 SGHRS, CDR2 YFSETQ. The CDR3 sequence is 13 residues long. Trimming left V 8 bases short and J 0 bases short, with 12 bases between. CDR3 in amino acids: CASAKESSYEQYF. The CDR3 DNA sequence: TGCGCCAGTGCGAAGGAGAGCTCCTACGAGCAGTACTTC.